This T cell receptor beta chain comes out of a study of shared clonotypes between healthy human individuals. As for the study in general: Per donor, three plates held CD4 naive cells, three held CD4 memory, two held CD8 naive and one held CD8 memory.

The CD4+ fraction was divided into a CD45RA+ naive subset and a CD45RA-negative memory subset. This table comes from immunoSEQ multiplex PCR, and its TCRdb copy is limited to in-frame clones, with some not included. This table has approximately 2.5 million clones, just over 90% appearing once. The origin of this receptor is a man younger than 35 in good health. The source material was naive CD4+ T cells sorted from blood. Sample subset: CD45RA+ positively selected.

The CDR3 loop reads CASSKTSGSREQYF. The DNA of the CDR3 is TGTGCCAGCAGTAAGACTAGCGGGTCGAGGGAGCAGTACTTC. The chain employs TRBV6-5 and TRBJ2-7, with 10 bases aligning to TRBD2. V dropped 5 bases and J dropped 7; count of bases not matched to a gene: 8. This CDR3 has 14 amino acids. Germline assignment: CDR1 MNHEY and CDR2 SVGAGI.